These 7 T cell receptor beta chains originate from one sample sequenced in a study of T-cell memory formation after mild COVID-19 (dated by TCRdb to the early 2020s). The library relied on 5' RACE. The sample was run on an Illumina NovaSeq 6000. TCRdb's own reprocessing of the public reads used fastp at Q25 and MiXCR and kept productive beta chains. Entries that share a CDR3 protein sequence are merged under the most common genes and DNA. The sample data list around 320,000 distinct CDR3 sequences, and around 27% of these were observed just once. The ten largest clones add up to approximately 12% of the sample. The sample taken for sequencing was PBMCs or a T cell subset sorted from them (not recorded which). The receptors stem from an adult woman who had mild COVID-19 (a few samples of this study predate the infection). The sample titles of this study are shuffled in the database, so cell type and time point are left out; the donor was told from shared clones.

The chain uses TRBV30 and TRBJ2-5, with TRBD2 matching 10 bases. Germline V gene data show CDR1 as GTSNPN and CDR2 as SVGIG (reference sequence). The CDR3 sequence is 16 residues long. Trimming removed 1 base from V and 5 bases from J; junction bases left unmatched: 10. CDR3 in DNA: TGTGCCTGGAGTGAGGCTAGCGGGAGAGCCGGGGAGACCCAGTACTTC. This codes for CAWSEASGRAGETQYF.

The chain links TRBV7-3 to TRBJ2-3, with TRBD2 identical over 7 bases. The CDR3 is 16 amino acids. Unmatched junction bases numbered 12, after V lost 5 bases and J lost 4 bases. Germline CDR1 and CDR2: SGHTA and FQGTGA. CDR3 region: CASSPMGRGDADTQYF. CDR3 coding DNA: TGTGCCAGCAGCCCAATGGGACGGGGGGACGCAGATACGCAGTATTTT.

The gene calls are TRBV12-3 or TRBV12-4 and TRBJ2-5, with D tentatively TRBD2 (5 bases). V was cut by 7 bases and J by 4 bases, with 16 bases left in between. This CDR3 region has 14 residues. The CDR3 is CASTFSGLGETQYF. The DNA of the CDR3 is TGTGCCAGCACGTTCAGCGGATTGGGAGAGACCCAGTACTTC.

CDR3 region: CASSQSGLLSNEQYF. DNA for the CDR3: TGTGCCAGCAGTCAGAGCGGGCTTTTGAGCAACGAGCAGTACTTC. The rearrangement uses TRBV12-3 or TRBV12-4 and TRBJ2-7; D perhaps matches TRBD2 (6 bases). This CDR3 has 15 amino acids. V was clipped by 5 bases and J by 5 bases, with 19 bases between them.

This clonotype turned up a few times. The chain recombines TRBV10-3 with TRBJ2-5, with D perhaps TRBD1 (5 bases). The ends were cut back, 2 bases at V and 5 bases at J, with 12 bases in the middle. From germline, CDR1 is ENHRY and CDR2 SYGVKD. The CDR3 covers 14 residues. CDR3 in amino acids: CAISEAFRGETQYF. In nucleotides, the CDR3 is TGTGCCATCAGTGAGGCCTTTAGGGGTGAGACCCAGTACTTC.

This clonotype was detected a few times. V is TRBV7-9 and J is TRBJ2-3, with 9 bases identical to TRBD2. The CDR3 spans 17 residues. The J segment lost 2 bases and the V segment lost 5 bases, leaving 11 bases of the junction unmatched. Germline CDR1 is SEHNR and CDR2 is FQNEAQ (reference sequence). The CDR3 coding sequence is TGTGCCAGCAGCCCGGTGGATAGCGGGAGTTCCACAGATACGCAGTATTTT. Its translation: CASSPVDSGSSTDTQYF.

The chain joins TRBV12-3 or TRBV12-4 to TRBJ1-2; maybe TRBD1 (5 bases). The length of the CDR3 is 13 residues. With 5 bases removed from V and 6 bases from J, the gap between germline ends came to 13 bases. CDR3 DNA sequence: TGTGCCAGCAGTCGGGACCTAGGCCATGGCTACACCTTC. It translates to CASSRDLGHGYTF.